Listed below are T cell receptor beta chains from one sample, sequenced in a study of OX40 agonist ivuxolimab in advanced cancers. The data were produced by immunoSEQ multiplex PCR, yet TCRdb's version contains in-frame clones alone and is incomplete. The sample includes roughly 71,000 clones, 70% to 80% of them seen just once. The specimen was CD4+ or CD8+ T cells sorted from blood, collected in a trial of the OX40 agonist ivuxolimab. Receptors were obtained from an adult with an advanced solid tumor such as melanoma, head and neck, liver or kidney cancer. The CDR3 runs from the conserved cysteine through the conserved F or W. D genes are given only for firm matches. Part of the rows lack a size; the others show once, few, many or a class for expanded clones.

-	TRBV7-9	-	TRBJ2-5	TGTGCCAGCAGCTCACTTCTCCAGTGGACCCAGTACTTC	CASSSLLQWTQYF
-	TRBV4-2	-	TRBJ2-7	TGTGCCAGCAGCCAAGACGTGGGACAAACCTACGAGCAGTACTTC	CASSQDVGQTYEQYF
-	TRBV30	-	TRBJ2-4	TGTGCCTGGAGTTTTGGGAGGGGGAACATTCAGTACTTC	CAWSFGRGNIQYF
-	TRBV9	-	TRBJ2-1	TGTGCCAGCAGCGTCCTCGCGGGCGAGCAGTTCTTC	CASSVLAGEQFF
TRBD1	TRBV28	-	TRBJ1-2	TGTGCCAGCAGTCTACCGACGACAGGGCGCTATGGCTACACCTTC	CASSLPTTGRYGYTF
-	TRBV6-6	-	TRBJ1-5	TGTGCCAGCAGTAACGGACGGATGAATCAGCCCCAGCATTTT	CASSNGRMNQPQHF
-	TRBV4-1	once	TRBJ1-5	TGCGCCAGCAGCCAAGGTGGACAGTTCAATCAGCCCCAGCATTTT	CASSQGGQFNQPQHF
-	TRBV7-9	medium-sized	TRBJ2-7	TGTGCCAGCAGCTTCTCCTACGAGCAGTACTTC	CASSFSYEQYF
-	TRBV7-2	-	TRBJ1-6	TGTGCCAGCAGCTCTAGAGGGCGACAGAGACCAGGGGTACCCCTCCACTTT	CASSSRGRQRPGVPLHF
TRBD2	TRBV11-3	few	TRBJ2-7	TGTGCCAGCAGCTTAGAAAGGGGCGGGGGAGACTACGAGCAGTACTTC	CASSLERGGGDYEQYF
-	TRBV19	-	TRBJ2-2	TGTGCCAGTAGTATAGCCAGGGGCCATGCGAACACCGGGGAGCTGTTTTTT	CASSIARGHANTGELFF